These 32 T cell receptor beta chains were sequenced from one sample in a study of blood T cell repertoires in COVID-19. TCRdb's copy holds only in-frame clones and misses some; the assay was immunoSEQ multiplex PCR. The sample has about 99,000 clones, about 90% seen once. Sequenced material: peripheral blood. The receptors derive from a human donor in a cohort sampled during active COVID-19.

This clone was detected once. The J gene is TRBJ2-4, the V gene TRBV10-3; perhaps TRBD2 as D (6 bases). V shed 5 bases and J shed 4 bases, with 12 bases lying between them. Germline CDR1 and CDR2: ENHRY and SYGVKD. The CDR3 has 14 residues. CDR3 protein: CAISHPGLKNIQYF. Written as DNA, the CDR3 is TGTGCCATCAGTCATCCGGGACTTAAAAACATTCAGTACTTC.

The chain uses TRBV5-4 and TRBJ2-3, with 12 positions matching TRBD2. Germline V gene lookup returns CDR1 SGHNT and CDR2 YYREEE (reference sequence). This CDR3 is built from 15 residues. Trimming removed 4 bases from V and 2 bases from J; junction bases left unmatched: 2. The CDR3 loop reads CASSTSGGTTDTQYF. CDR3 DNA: TGTGCCAGCAGCACTAGCGGGGGGACCACAGATACGCAGTATTTT. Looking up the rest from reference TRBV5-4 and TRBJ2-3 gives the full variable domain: ETGVTQSPTHLIKTRGQQVTLRCSSQSGHNTVSWYQQALGQGPQFIFQYYREEENGRGNFPPRFSGLQFPNYSSELNVNALELDDSALYLCASSTSGGTTDTQYFGPGTRLTVL.

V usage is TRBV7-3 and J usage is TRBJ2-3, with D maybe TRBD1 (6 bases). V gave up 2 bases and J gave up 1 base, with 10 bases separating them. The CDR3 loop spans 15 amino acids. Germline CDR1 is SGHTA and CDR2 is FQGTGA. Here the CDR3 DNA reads TGTGCCAGCAGCTTAGGGGCAGGGGGCACAGATACGCAGTATTTT. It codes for CASSLGAGGTDTQYF. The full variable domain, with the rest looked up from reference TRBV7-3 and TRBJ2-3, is GAGVSQTPSNKVTEKGKYVELRCDPISGHTALYWYRQSLGQGPEFLIYFQGTGAADDSGLPNDRFFAVRPEGSVSTLKIQRTERGDSAVYLCASSLGAGGTDTQYFGPGTRLTVL.

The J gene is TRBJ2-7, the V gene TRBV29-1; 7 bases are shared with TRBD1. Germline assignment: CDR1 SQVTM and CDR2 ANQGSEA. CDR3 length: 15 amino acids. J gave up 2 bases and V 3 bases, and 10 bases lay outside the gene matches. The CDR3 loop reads CSVEARQGVPYEQYF. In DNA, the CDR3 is TGCAGCGTTGAGGCTAGACAGGGAGTCCCCTACGAGCAGTACTTC.

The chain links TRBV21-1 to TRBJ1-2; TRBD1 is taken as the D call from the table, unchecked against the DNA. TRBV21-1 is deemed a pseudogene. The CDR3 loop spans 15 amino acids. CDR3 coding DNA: TGTGCCAGCAGCAAAAGCGGGGACAGGCGCTATGGCTACACCTTC. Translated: CASSKSGDRRYGYTF.

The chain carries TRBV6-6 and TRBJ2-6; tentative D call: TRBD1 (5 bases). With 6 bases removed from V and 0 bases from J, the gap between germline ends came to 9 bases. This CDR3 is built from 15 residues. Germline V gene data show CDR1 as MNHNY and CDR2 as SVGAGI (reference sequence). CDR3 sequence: CASSQGPSGANVLTF. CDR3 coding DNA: TGTGCCAGCAGCCAGGGTCCCTCTGGGGCCAACGTCCTGACTTTC.

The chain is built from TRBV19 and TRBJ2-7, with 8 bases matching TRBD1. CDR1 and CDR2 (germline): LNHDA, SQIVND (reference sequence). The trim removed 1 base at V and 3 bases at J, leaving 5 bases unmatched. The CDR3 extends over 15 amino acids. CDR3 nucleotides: TGTGCCAGTAGTATAGCCCTGGGACAGGTCTACGAGCAGTACTTC. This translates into CASSIALGQVYEQYF. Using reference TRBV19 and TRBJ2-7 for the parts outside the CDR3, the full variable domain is DGGITQSPKYLFRKEGQNVTLSCEQNLNHDAMYWYRQDPGQGLRLIYYSQIVNDFQKGDIAEGYSVSREKKESFPLTVTSAQKNPTAFYLCASSIALGQVYEQYFGPGTRLTVT.

The CDR3 nucleotides are TGTGCCAGCAGCTTAGACCGAAATTTAGCAACTAATGAAAAACTGTTTTTT. It translates to CASSLDRNLATNEKLFF. This chain links TRBV11-2 with TRBJ1-4, with D hard to call. Per germline, CDR1 SGHAT and CDR2 FQNNGV. The CDR3 totals 17 residues. Trimming pared 0 bases from V and 0 bases from J, leaving 11 bases between.

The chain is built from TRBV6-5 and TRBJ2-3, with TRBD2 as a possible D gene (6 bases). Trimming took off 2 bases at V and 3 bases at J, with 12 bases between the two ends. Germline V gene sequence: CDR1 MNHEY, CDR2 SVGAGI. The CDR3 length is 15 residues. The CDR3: CASSYVRGITDTQYF. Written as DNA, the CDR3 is TGTGCCAGCAGTTACGTTCGCGGGATAACAGATACGCAGTATTTT.

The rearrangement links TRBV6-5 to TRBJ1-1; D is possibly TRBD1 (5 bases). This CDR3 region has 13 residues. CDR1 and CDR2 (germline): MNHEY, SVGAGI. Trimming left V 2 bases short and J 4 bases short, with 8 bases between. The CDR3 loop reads CASSYPGVTEAFF. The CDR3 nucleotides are TGTGCCAGCAGTTACCCGGGGGTCACTGAAGCTTTCTTT.

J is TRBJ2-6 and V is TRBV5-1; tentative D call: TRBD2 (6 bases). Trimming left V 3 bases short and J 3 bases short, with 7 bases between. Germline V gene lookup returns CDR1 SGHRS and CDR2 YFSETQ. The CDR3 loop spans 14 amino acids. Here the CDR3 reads CASSSTSGANVLTF. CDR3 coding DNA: TGCGCCAGCAGCTCGACTAGTGGGGCCAACGTCCTGACTTTC.

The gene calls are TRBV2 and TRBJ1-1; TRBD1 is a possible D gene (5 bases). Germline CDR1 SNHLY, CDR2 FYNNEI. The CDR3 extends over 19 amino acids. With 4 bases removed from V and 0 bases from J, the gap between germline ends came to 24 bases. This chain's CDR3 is CASSGFLDIGVSMNTEAFF. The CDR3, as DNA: TGTGCCAGCAGTGGGTTCTTGGACATAGGGGTGTCGATGAACACTGAAGCTTTCTTT.

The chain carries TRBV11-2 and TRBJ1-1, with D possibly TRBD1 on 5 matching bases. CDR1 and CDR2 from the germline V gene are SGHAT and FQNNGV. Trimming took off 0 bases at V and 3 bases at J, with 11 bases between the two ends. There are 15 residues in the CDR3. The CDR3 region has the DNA TGTGCCAGCAGCTTAGATCCCGAAGGGGACACTGAAGCTTTCTTT. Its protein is CASSLDPEGDTEAFF.

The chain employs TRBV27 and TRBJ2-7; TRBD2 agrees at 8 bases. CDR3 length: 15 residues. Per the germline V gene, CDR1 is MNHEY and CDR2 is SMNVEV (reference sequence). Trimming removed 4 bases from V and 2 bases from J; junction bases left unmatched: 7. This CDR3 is CASSYSGGGTYEQYF. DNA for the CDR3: TGTGCCAGCAGTTACTCGGGAGGGGGGACCTACGAGCAGTACTTC.

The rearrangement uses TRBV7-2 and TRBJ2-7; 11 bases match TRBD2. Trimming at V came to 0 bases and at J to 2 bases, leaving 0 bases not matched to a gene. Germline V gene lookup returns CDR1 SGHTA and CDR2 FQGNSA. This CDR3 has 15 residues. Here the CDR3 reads CASSLALAGAYEQYF. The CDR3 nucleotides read TGTGCCAGCAGCTTAGCACTAGCGGGGGCCTACGAGCAGTACTTC.

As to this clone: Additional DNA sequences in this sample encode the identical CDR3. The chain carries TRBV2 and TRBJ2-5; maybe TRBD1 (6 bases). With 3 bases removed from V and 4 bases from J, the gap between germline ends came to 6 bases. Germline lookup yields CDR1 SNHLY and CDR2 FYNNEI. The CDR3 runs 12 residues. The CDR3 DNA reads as TGTGCCAGCAGTGAGACAGGAGAGACCCAGTACTTC. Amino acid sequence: CASSETGETQYF.

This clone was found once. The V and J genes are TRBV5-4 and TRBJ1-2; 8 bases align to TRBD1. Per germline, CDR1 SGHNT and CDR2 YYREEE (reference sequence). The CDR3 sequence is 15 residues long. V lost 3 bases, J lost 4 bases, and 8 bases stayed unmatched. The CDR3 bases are TGTGCCAGCAGCTCCCCCGGGACAGGACCCTATGGCTACACCTTC. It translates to CASSSPGTGPYGYTF.

CDR3 DNA sequence: TGTGCCAGTGATTTCCAGGGGACAGCCTATGGCTACACCTTC. It translates to CASDFQGTAYGYTF. V usage is TRBV6-5 and J usage is TRBJ1-2; 7 nucleotides align to TRBD1. The CDR3 length is 14 residues. Germline CDR1 MNHEY, CDR2 SVGAGI. J lost 4 bases, V lost 9 bases, and 11 bases had no gene match.

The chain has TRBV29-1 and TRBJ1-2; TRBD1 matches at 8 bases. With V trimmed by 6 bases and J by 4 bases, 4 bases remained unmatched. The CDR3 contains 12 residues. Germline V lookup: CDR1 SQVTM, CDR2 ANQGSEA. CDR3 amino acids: CSVGTGSYGYTF. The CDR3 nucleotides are TGCAGCGTGGGGACAGGATCCTATGGCTACACCTTC.

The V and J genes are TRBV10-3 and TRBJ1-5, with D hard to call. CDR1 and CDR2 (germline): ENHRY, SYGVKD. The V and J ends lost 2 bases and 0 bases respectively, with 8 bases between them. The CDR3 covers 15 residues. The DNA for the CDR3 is TGTGCCATCAGTGAGAGTGAGTATAGCAATCAGCCCCAGCATTTT. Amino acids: CAISESEYSNQPQHF.

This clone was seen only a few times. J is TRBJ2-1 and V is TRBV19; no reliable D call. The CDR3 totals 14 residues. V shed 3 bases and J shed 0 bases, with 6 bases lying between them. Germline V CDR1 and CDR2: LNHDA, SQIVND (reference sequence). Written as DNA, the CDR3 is TGTGCCAGTAGTATCGTATCCTCCTACAATGAGCAGTTCTTC. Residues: CASSIVSSYNEQFF.

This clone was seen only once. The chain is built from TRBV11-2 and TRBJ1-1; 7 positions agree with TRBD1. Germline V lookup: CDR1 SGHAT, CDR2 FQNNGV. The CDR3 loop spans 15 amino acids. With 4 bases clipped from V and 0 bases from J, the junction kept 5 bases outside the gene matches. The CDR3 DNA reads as TGTGCCAGCAGCTCTAACCAGGGGGTGAACACTGAAGCTTTCTTT. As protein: CASSSNQGVNTEAFF.

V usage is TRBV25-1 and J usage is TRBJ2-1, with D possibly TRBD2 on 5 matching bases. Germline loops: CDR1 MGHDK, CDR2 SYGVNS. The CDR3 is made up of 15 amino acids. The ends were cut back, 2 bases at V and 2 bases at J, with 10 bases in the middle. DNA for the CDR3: TGTGCCAGCAGTGAACCCCTCGGGGCCTACAATGAGCAGTTCTTC. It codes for CASSEPLGAYNEQFF.

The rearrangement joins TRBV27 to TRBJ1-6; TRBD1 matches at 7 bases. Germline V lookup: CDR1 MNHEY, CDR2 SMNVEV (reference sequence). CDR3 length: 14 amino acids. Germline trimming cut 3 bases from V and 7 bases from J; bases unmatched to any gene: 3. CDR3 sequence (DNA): TGTGCCAGCAGTTTTCTACAGGGGAATTCACCCCTCCACTTT. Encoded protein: CASSFLQGNSPLHF.

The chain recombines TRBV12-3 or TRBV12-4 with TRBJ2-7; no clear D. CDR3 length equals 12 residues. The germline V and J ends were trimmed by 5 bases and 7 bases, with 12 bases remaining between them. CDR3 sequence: CASSTSYREQYF. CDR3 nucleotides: TGTGCCAGCAGTACCTCTTACCGGGAGCAGTACTTC.

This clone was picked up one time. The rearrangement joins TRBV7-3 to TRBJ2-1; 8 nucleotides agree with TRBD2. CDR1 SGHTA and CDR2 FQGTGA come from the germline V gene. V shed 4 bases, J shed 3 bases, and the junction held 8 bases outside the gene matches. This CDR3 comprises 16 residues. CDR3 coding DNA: TGTGCCAGCAGCTCACCGGGGACTAGGGGCTACAATGAGCAGTTCTTC. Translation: CASSSPGTRGYNEQFF.

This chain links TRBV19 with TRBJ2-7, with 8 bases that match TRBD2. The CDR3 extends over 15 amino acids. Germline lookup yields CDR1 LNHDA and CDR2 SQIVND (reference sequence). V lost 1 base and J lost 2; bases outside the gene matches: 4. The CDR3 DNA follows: TGTGCCAGTAGTATAGTTCTAGCGGGCACCTACGAGCAGTACTTC. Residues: CASSIVLAGTYEQYF.

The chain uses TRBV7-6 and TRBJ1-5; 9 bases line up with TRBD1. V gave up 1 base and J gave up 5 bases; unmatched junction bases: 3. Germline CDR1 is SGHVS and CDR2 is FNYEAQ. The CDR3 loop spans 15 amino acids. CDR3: CASSLGGQGHQPQHF. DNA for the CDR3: TGTGCCAGCAGCTTAGGGGGACAGGGCCATCAGCCCCAGCATTTT.

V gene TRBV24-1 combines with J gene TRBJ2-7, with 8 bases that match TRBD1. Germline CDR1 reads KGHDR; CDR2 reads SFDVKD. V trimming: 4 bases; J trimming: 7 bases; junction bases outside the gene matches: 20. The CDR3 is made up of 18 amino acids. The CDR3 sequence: CATSDPDPDRVVRQEQYF. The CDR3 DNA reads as TGTGCCACCAGTGACCCCGATCCGGACAGGGTAGTACGACAGGAGCAGTACTTC.

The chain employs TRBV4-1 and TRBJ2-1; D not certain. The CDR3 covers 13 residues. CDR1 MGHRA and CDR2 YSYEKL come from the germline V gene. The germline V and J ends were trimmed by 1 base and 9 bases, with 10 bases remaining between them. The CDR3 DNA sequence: TGCGCCAGCAGCCAAGTATCGGTTAGTGAGCAGTTCTTC. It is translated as CASSQVSVSEQFF.

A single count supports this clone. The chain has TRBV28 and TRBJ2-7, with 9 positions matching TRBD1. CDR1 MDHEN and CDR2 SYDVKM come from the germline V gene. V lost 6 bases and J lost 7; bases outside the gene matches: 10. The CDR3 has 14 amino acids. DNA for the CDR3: TGTGCCAGCAGACCGGGACAGGGAGTAGGGGAGCAGTACTTC. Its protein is CASRPGQGVGEQYF.

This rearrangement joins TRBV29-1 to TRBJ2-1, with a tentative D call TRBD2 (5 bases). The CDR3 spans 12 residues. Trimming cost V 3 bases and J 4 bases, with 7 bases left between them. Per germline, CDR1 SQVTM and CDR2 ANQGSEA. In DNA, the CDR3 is TGCAGCGTTGAGGAGGAGTACAATGAGCAGTTCTTC. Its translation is CSVEEEYNEQFF.